Following are 7 T cell receptor beta chains from one sample sequenced in a study of response to subunit inactivated influenza vaccine. TCRdb fed the RT-PCR reads into MiXCR, producing one record per CDR3 protein. The sample has approximately 700,000 distinct CDR3 sequences, around a sixth seen once. Material: PBMCs from blood, obtained 11 to 12 days after vaccination. All receptors come from a man aged 45 to 65 who received an inactivated influenza vaccine.

This clonotype turned up a few times. CDR3 coding DNA: TGCGCCAGCAGCCAAGTTACACCCAACTACGAGCAGTACTTC. Its protein product is CASSQVTPNYEQYF. This chain joins TRBV4-1 and TRBJ2-7; unclear D gene. Deletions cut 1 base from V and 3 bases from J, with 10 bases between. The germline gives CDR1 MGHRA, CDR2 YSYEKL. CDR3 length: 14 residues.

This clonotype was seen only a few times. J is TRBJ2-2 and V is TRBV7-3, with TRBD2 as a possible D gene (6 bases). CDR1 and CDR2 from the germline V gene are SGHTA and FQGTGA. CDR3 length equals 15 residues. The V gene lost 5 bases and the J gene lost 7 bases, with 17 bases spanning the gap. This CDR3 reads CASSPRLGWSGELFF. DNA for the CDR3: TGTGCCAGCAGCCCCCGACTAGGGTGGAGCGGGGAGCTGTTTTTT.

The gene calls are TRBV28 and TRBJ2-3; D is perhaps TRBD2 (5 bases). The V gene's germline CDR1 is MDHEN and CDR2 SYDVKM. The germline V and J ends were trimmed by 5 bases and 0 bases, with 12 bases remaining between them. The CDR3 runs to 15 residues. The CDR3 here is CASSPPRTSTDTQYF. Here the CDR3 DNA reads TGTGCCAGCAGTCCCCCCCGGACTAGCACAGATACGCAGTATTTT.

This chain joins TRBV6-5 and TRBJ2-7, with TRBD2 as a possible D gene (6 bases). V lost 4 bases, J lost 0 bases, and 19 bases lay in between. The CDR3 consists of 17 residues. From germline, CDR1 is MNHEY and CDR2 SVGAGI. CDR3 nucleotide sequence: TGTGCCAGCAGTTTAGGGACCGGGAGCTTTAGCTCCTACGAGCAGTACTTC. This codes for CASSLGTGSFSSYEQYF.

The chain recombines TRBV12-3 or TRBV12-4 with TRBJ2-7; a possible D gene is TRBD2 (5 bases). The V and J ends lost 0 bases and 5 bases respectively, with 14 bases between them. The CDR3 has 15 residues. The CDR3 spells CASSLAAEAGDEQYF. CDR3 bases: TGTGCCAGCAGTTTAGCAGCGGAGGCGGGCGACGAGCAGTACTTC.

Here the CDR3 DNA reads TGTGCCAGCAGTGCCTTTGAGAGGGGGGGGATTGCGACCCAGTACTTC. This encodes CASSAFERGGIATQYF. The chain is built from TRBV6-1 and TRBJ2-5, with D tentatively TRBD2 (7 bases). Per the germline V gene, CDR1 is MNHNS and CDR2 is SASEGT. Trimming removed 4 bases from V and 7 bases from J, with 22 bases in between. The CDR3 covers 16 residues.

V usage is TRBV29-1 and J usage is TRBJ2-7, with 10 positions matching TRBD2. Unmatched junction bases numbered 9, after V lost 0 bases and J lost 4 bases. CDR1 is SQVTM, CDR2 ANQGSEA, per germline. The CDR3 totals 16 residues. The DNA for the CDR3 is TGCAGCGTTGAAGATCCTATGGTAGCGGGAGGATACGAGCAGTACTTC. Amino acids: CSVEDPMVAGGYEQYF.